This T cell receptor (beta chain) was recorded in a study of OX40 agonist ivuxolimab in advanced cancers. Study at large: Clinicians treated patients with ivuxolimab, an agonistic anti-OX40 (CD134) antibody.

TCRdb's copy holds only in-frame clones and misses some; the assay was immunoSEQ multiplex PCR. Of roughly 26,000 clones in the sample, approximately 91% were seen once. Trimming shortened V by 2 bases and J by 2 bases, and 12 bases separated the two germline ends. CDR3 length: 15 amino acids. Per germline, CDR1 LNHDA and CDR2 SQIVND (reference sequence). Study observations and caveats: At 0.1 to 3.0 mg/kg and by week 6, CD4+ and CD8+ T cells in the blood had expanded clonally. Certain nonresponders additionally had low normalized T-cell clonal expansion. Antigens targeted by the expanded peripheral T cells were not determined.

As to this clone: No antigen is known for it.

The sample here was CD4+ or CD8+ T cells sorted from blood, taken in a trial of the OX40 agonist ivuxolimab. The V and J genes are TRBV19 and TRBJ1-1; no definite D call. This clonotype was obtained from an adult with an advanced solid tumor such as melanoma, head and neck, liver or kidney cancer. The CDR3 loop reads CASSISRPKNTEAFF. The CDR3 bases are TGTGCCAGTAGTATAAGTCGACCGAAAAACACTGAAGCTTTCTTT.